The 8 T cell receptor beta chains below all came from one sample that was sequenced in a study of identical twins (dated by TCRdb to the mid-2010s). The receptor library was made with 5' RACE. TCRdb shows the sequencer as Illumina HiSeq 2000. TCRdb reanalyzed the raw reads on its own, using fastp at Q25 for trimming and MiXCR for clone calling, and kept in-frame beta chains. Each record represents a unique CDR3 protein, reported with the most common genes and DNA among its rows. The sample records around 370,000 distinct CDR3 sequences, roughly 10% of which are singletons. The ten most abundant clones make up about 8.1% of the sample. The material sequenced was naive T cells sorted from blood. The sample's cell subset or site, from its label and the paper: cells isolated with a human naive T-cell isolation kit. The source is a woman in her forties or fifties in good health.

The table lists this clonotype with a few counts. V usage is TRBV12-3 or TRBV12-4 and J usage is TRBJ1-1, with TRBD1 matching over 7 bases. Unmatched junction bases numbered 10, after V lost 5 bases and J lost 7 bases. The CDR3 is 14 amino acids. CDR3 coding DNA: TGTGCCAGCAGTCCCCTCGGACAGGACATTGAAGCTTTCTTT. It codes for CASSPLGQDIEAFF.

The chain uses TRBV20-1 and TRBJ2-3; possible D gene TRBD1, 6 bases. The V gene's germline CDR1 is DFQATT and CDR2 SNEGSKA (reference sequence). Trimming cost V 0 bases and J 5 bases, with 9 bases left between them. The CDR3 consists of 13 residues. CDR3 bases: TGCAGTGCTAGAGATGGGGGCCGAGATACGCAGTATTTT. Encoded protein: CSARDGGRDTQYF.

This clonotype was counted only a few times. V usage is TRBV10-3 and J usage is TRBJ1-3; TRBD1 might be the D (5 bases). Germline V gives CDR1 ENHRY, CDR2 SYGVKD. The V end was cut by 11 bases, the J end by 0 bases, with 14 bases between. CDR3 length: 14 amino acids. This CDR3 reads CASGSPSSGNTIYF. The CDR3, as DNA: TGTGCCTCAGGGTCCCCTTCCTCTGGAAACACCATATATTTT.

The genes are TRBV12-3 or TRBV12-4 and TRBJ1-3; no definite D call. With 7 bases removed from V and 0 bases from J, the gap between germline ends came to 7 bases. There are 13 residues in the CDR3. In DNA, the CDR3 is TGTGCCAGCACGGACCTCTCTGGAAACACCATATATTTT. This encodes CASTDLSGNTIYF.

This clonotype was counted only a few times. The chain combines TRBV11-2 with TRBJ2-7; D gene uncertain. CDR1 and CDR2 from the germline V gene are SGHAT and FQNNGV. Trimming removed 0 bases at V and 4 bases at J, with 7 bases between. This CDR3 has 13 amino acids. In nucleotides, the CDR3 is TGTGCCAGCAGCTTAGAACCTTATTACGAGCAGTACGTC. This translates into CASSLEPYYEQYV.

This clonotype was picked up many times. This sequence joins TRBV12-3 or TRBV12-4 and TRBJ2-1; possible D gene TRBD2, 5 bases. The CDR3 sequence is 15 residues long. Between the trimmed V and J ends, which lost 1 base and 3 bases, there was a span of 10 bases. The CDR3 DNA sequence: TGTGCCAGCAGTTTAGAACTAGTCGACTACAATGAGCAGTTCTTC. Amino acids: CASSLELVDYNEQFF.

This clonotype turned up a few times. The rearrangement uses TRBV5-1 and TRBJ2-7; TRBD2 matches at 15 bases. V lost 7 bases and J lost 0; bases outside the gene matches: 14. This CDR3 is 19 amino acids long. Germline V lookup: CDR1 SGHRS, CDR2 YFSETQ. CDR3 coding DNA: TGCGCCAGCTCTGCTAATTCGGGACTAGCGGGAGGAGGCTCCTACGAGCAGTACTTC. This sequence encodes CASSANSGLAGGGSYEQYF.

CDR3 bases: TGCAGCCTTGGGGGGGATACGCAGTATTTT. It yields the protein CSLGGDTQYF. The rearrangement uses TRBV29-1 and TRBJ2-3; a possible D gene is TRBD2 (6 bases). Trimming removed 8 bases at V and 6 bases at J, with 9 bases between. CDR3 length: 10 amino acids. Per the germline V gene, CDR1 is SQVTM and CDR2 is ANQGSEA.